This T cell receptor (beta chain) was recovered during a study of blood T cell repertoires in COVID-19. On the study more broadly: Italy, Spain and the United States were the sources of the convalescent and acute COVID-19 samples. PBMCs, B-cell-depleted T cells, or T cells provided the cDNA or gDNA that made up the material.

Germline lookup yields CDR1 SGHRS and CDR2 YFSETQ. This CDR3 is 14 amino acids long. Trimming at V came to 0 bases and at J to 7 bases, leaving 7 bases not matched to a gene. Profiling relied on immunoSEQ multiplex PCR, and the TCRdb table lists in-frame clones only, not all of them. The table records some 270,000 clones, about 90% of them present only once. Participants came from fewer than 25 US areas, aged about 18 to 89 years. Participants were placed into cohorts based on the clinical history they reported. The sample holds a few counts of this clone. The sequence was collected from a woman aged 25 to 39 with acute COVID-19. The chain links TRBV5-1 to TRBJ2-7; 7 bases are a match to TRBD1. Sequenced sample: PBMCs or T cells enriched from blood (not recorded which). The CDR3 sequence is CASSLGQGPREQYF. DNA of the CDR3: TGCGCCAGCAGCTTGGGACAGGGCCCACGGGAGCAGTACTTC.